A selection of T cell receptor beta chains follows, all from one sample in a study of blood T cell repertoires in COVID-19. Profiled with immunoSEQ multiplex PCR; TCRdb holds only in-frame clones, not every one. The table records approximately 210,000 clones, about 88% of them present only once. The source material was peripheral blood. The receptors shown here come from a human donor in a cohort sampled during active COVID-19. The CDR3 runs from the conserved cysteine through the conserved F or W. The D gene is left open where the match is weak. Expanded clones get a size class; other rows say once, few or many, or leave the size out.

J gene	D gene	V gene	clone size	CDR3 protein	CDR3 DNA
TRBJ2-4	TRBD1	TRBV9	NA	CASSVGTGVNIQYF	TGTGCCAGCAGCGTAGGGACAGGGGTAAACATTCAGTACTTC
TRBJ1-5	NA	TRBV19	NA	CASSSYGLNQPQHF	TGTGCCAGTAGCTCATACGGTCTCAATCAGCCCCAGCATTTT
TRBJ2-1	TRBD2	TRBV19	NA	CASSKTSGAKDNEQFF	TGTGCCAGTAGTAAGACTAGCGGGGCGAAAGACAATGAGCAGTTCTTC
TRBJ1-5	TRBD1	TRBV30	NA	CAWSDRDQPQHF	TGTGCCTGGAGCGACAGGGATCAGCCCCAGCATTTT
TRBJ1-6	TRBD1	TRBV30	NA	CACLQGANNSPLHF	TGTGCCTGCCTACAGGGGGCCAATAATTCACCCCTCCACTTT
TRBJ2-7	NA	TRBV28	NA	CASSLTGEFGYEQYF	TGTGCCAGCAGTTTAACGGGAGAGTTTGGCTACGAGCAGTACTTC
TRBJ1-1	NA	TRBV27	NA	CASSLGGRSTEAFF	TGTGCCAGCAGTTTAGGGGGCAGGAGCACTGAAGCTTTCTTT
TRBJ1-4	TRBD1	TRBV11-2	NA	CASSYTAGGEKLFF	TGTGCCAGCAGTTACACAGCAGGGGGTGAAAAACTGTTTTTT
TRBJ2-6	TRBD2	TRBV28	NA	CASSLAGAYGPGANVLTF	TGTGCCAGCAGTTTAGCGGGAGCCTACGGACCTGGGGCCAACGTCCTGACTTTC
TRBJ1-4	NA	TRBV18	NA	CASSPTATNEKLFF	TGTGCCAGCTCACCGACAGCAACTAATGAAAAACTGTTTTTT
TRBJ1-3	NA	TRBV5-5	NA	CASSFSGLSGNTIYF	TGTGCCAGCAGCTTCTCGGGACTCTCTGGAAACACCATATATTTT
TRBJ2-7	TRBD1	TRBV5-6	NA	CASSLRTGLYEQYF	TGTGCCAGCAGCTTGAGGACAGGCCTTTACGAGCAGTACTTC
TRBJ1-4	TRBD1	TRBV6-1	NA	CASSETTGVYEKLFF	TGTGCCAGCAGTGAGACGACAGGGGTGTATGAAAAACTGTTTTTT
TRBJ2-3	TRBD2	TRBV19	NA	CASGDPGGSPTDTQYF	TGTGCCAGTGGGGATCCGGGGGGGTCGCCCACAGATACGCAGTATTTT
TRBJ2-3	TRBD2	TRBV18	NA	CASSRGLAGADTQYF	TGTGCCAGCTCACGCGGACTAGCGGGAGCAGATACGCAGTATTTT
TRBJ2-3	TRBD2	TRBV27	NA	CASSSSGMVADTQYF	TGTGCCAGCAGTTCTAGCGGGATGGTCGCAGATACGCAGTATTTT
TRBJ1-1	NA	TRBV15	NA	CATSRDAGRLNTEAFF	TGTGCCACCAGCAGAGATGCGGGACGGCTGAACACTGAAGCTTTCTTT
TRBJ2-3	TRBD2	TRBV20-1	once	CSASGLAGGTDTQYF	TGCAGTGCTAGTGGACTAGCGGGAGGCACAGATACGCAGTATTTT
TRBJ2-5	NA	TRBV7-9	NA	CASSPLGRQETQYF	TGTGCCAGCAGTCCCCTGGGCAGACAAGAGACCCAGTACTTC
TRBJ2-7	TRBD2	TRBV20-1	NA	CSASGKREEDEQYF	TGCAGTGCTAGTGGAAAGCGGGAGGAGGACGAGCAGTACTTC
TRBJ2-4	NA	TRBV7-8	NA	CASSLAPRDIQYF	TGTGCCAGCAGCTTAGCGCCGAGGGACATTCAGTACTTC
TRBJ2-7	NA	TRBV20-1	NA	CSANEREVYEQYF	TGCAGTGCTAATGAGAGGGAGGTCTACGAGCAGTACTTC
TRBJ1-2	TRBD1	TRBV7-8	NA	CASSIQGASNYGYTF	TGTGCCAGCAGCATCCAGGGGGCATCGAACTATGGCTACACCTTC
TRBJ2-5	NA	TRBV28	NA	CASSLGGENRETQYF	TGTGCCAGCAGTTTGGGGGGAGAGAATCGAGAGACCCAGTACTTC
TRBJ2-3	TRBD2	TRBV4-1	once	CASSQADLAGGHNTQYF	TGCGCCAGCAGCCAAGCGGATCTAGCGGGGGGCCATAATACGCAGTATTTT
TRBJ2-1	TRBD2	TRBV19	NA	CASSSGRADNEQFF	TGTGCCAGTAGTAGTGGGAGGGCGGACAATGAGCAGTTCTTC
TRBJ1-1	NA	TRBV6-5	NA	CATLLVSGTEAFF	TGTGCCACCCTCCTGGTCTCAGGGACTGAAGCTTTCTTT
TRBJ1-3	NA	TRBV4-2	NA	CASSLPQGPSSGNTIYF	TGTGCCAGCAGCCTCCCCCAGGGCCCTAGCTCTGGAAACACCATATATTTT
TRBJ2-1	NA	TRBV24-1	NA	CATSDGPPASSYNEQFF	TGTGCCACCAGTGATGGCCCCCCCGCCAGCTCCTACAATGAGCAGTTCTTC
TRBJ1-5	TRBD1	TRBV2	NA	CASSEDRGHQPQHF	TGTGCCAGCAGTGAAGACAGGGGGCATCAGCCCCAGCATTTT
TRBJ2-1	NA	TRBV14	few	CASSQDLGLLAYNEQFF	TGTGCCAGCAGCCAAGATCTGGGCCTACTCGCCTACAATGAGCAGTTCTTC
TRBJ1-1	TRBD1	TRBV29-1	NA	CSSGGGNTEAFF	TGCAGCTCAGGGGGTGGAAACACTGAAGCTTTCTTT
TRBJ1-6	NA	TRBV6-5	NA	CASTTQPHSPLHF	TGTGCCAGCACTACACAGCCCCATTCACCCCTCCACTTT
TRBJ2-1	TRBD1	TRBV7-2	NA	CASRGPGGPLYNEQFF	TGTGCCAGCAGGGGCCCAGGGGGCCCATTGTACAATGAGCAGTTCTTC
TRBJ1-3	NA	TRBV20-1	NA	CSASATNLGNTIYF	TGCAGTGCTAGTGCCACAAATCTTGGAAACACCATATATTTT
TRBJ2-7	TRBD1	TRBV25-1	once	CASSALPGQTYEQYF	TGTGCCAGCAGTGCCCTCCCGGGACAGACTTACGAGCAGTACTTC
TRBJ2-5	NA	TRBV27	NA	CASSPGDSEETQYF	TGTGCCAGCAGTCCGGGGGACAGCGAAGAGACCCAGTACTTC
TRBJ2-7	TRBD2	TRBV6-2/TRBV6-3	NA	CASSYSASGGRYEQYF	TGTGCCAGCAGTTACTCGGCCAGCGGGGGGAGATACGAGCAGTACTTC
TRBJ1-1	NA	TRBV11-2	NA	CASSFQSRGNTEAFF	TGTGCCAGCAGCTTCCAAAGCAGGGGGAACACTGAAGCTTTCTTT
TRBJ1-2	NA	TRBV19	NA	CASTLPQARYGYTF	TGTGCCAGTACCCTCCCGCAGGCCCGGTATGGCTACACCTTC
TRBJ2-2	NA	TRBV28	NA	CASIFGGTGELFF	TGTGCCAGCATTTTTGGGGGGACCGGGGAGCTGTTTTTT
TRBJ2-2	NA	TRBV29-1	NA	CSVEDFTGELFF	TGCAGCGTTGAGGACTTCACCGGGGAGCTGTTTTTT
TRBJ2-2	NA	TRBV11-2	NA	CASSLDHGAGELFF	TGTGCCAGCAGCTTAGACCACGGGGCCGGGGAGCTGTTTTTT
TRBJ2-3	TRBD1	TRBV27	NA	CASSQRQGTDTQYF	TGTGCCAGCAGTCAACGACAGGGGACAGATACGCAGTATTTT
TRBJ2-3	TRBD2	TRBV7-8	NA	CASTQTSGGRDTQYF	TGTGCCAGCACCCAGACTAGCGGGGGGAGAGATACGCAGTATTTT
TRBJ1-2	NA	TRBV27	NA	CASSPLVSRVLGGYTF	TGTGCCAGCAGTCCCCTCGTGTCCAGGGTCCTCGGGGGCTACACCTTC